A single sample gave rise to the 4 T cell receptor beta chains below, sequenced in a study of a mutant IDH1 vaccine in newly diagnosed glioma. Only in-frame clones appear in the TCRdb table, and some are missing; sequencing was by immunoSEQ multiplex PCR. Among 75,000 to 80,000 clones listed, about 91% were seen once. Their antigens remain unidentified. The time point here: week 5, during vaccination. Doses consisted of 300 ug of mutant IDH1 20-mer peptide each, paired with topical imiquimod. Source: PBMCs, taken from a glioma patient whose treatment included an IDH1 peptide vaccine. The receptors here all came from a woman between 50 and 59 years old with glioma.

The rearrangement uses TRBV4-1 and TRBJ2-2; a weak D match, TRBD2 (6 bases). Per germline, CDR1 MGHRA and CDR2 YSYEKL. Trimming removed 5 bases at V and 3 bases at J, with 13 bases between. The CDR3 length is 15 residues. The CDR3, as DNA: TGCGCCAGCAGCACGCTAGCGAGGCACACCGGGGAGCTGTTTTTT. Its translation is CASSTLARHTGELFF.

This chain connects TRBV6-5 to TRBJ2-1; weak D call: TRBD1 (5 bases). Trimming shortened V by 2 bases and J by 9 bases, and 11 bases separated the two germline ends. Germline CDR1 and CDR2: MNHEY and SVGAGI. The CDR3 spans 13 residues. The DNA for the CDR3 is TGTGCCAGCAGTTACGGCGCAGGGCCTGAGCAGTTCTTC. Amino acids: CASSYGAGPEQFF.

This clone was picked up one time. The rearrangement joins TRBV9 to TRBJ2-7; D uncertain. V dropped 3 bases and J dropped 5 bases, with 21 bases sitting between them. Germline V gene lookup returns CDR1 SGDLS and CDR2 YYNGEE. CDR3 length: 16 residues. CDR3 bases: TGTGCCAGCAGCGCGACTCCGGTTCCCATCCCCAACGAGCAGTACTTC. This gives the protein CASSATPVPIPNEQYF.

This chain uses TRBV28 with TRBJ2-1; no definite D call. V lost 7 bases and J lost 0, with 16 bases in between. This CDR3 has 16 amino acids. Germline V gene lookup returns CDR1 MDHEN and CDR2 SYDVKM. The CDR3 coding sequence is TGTGCCAGCACCCCCCGCGGACGGAACTCCTACAATGAGCAGTTCTTC. Protein product: CASTPRGRNSYNEQFF.